Each of the 28 T cell receptor beta chains below was sequenced from the same sample in a study of blood T cells in healthy people across ages. The use of a sample-barcoded 5' primer and a J-beta primer mix characterized a second PCR of about 7 to 12 cycles. TCRdb called the 5' RACE reads again in MiXCR, with one record for every CDR3 protein. The data show about 1.8 million distinct CDR3 sequences, roughly 52% seen once. Sequenced: blood. Receptors originate from a woman between 40 and 50 years old in good health.

In this sample, this clonotype turned up a few times. The CDR3 nucleotides read TGCGCCAGCAGCTTCTCCACAGGGGGAATAGATGGCTACACCTTC. It translates to CASSFSTGGIDGYTF. The J gene is TRBJ1-2, the V gene TRBV5-1, with TRBD1 matching 8 bases. After removal of 2 bases from V and 6 bases from J, the junction contained 9 bases not matched to a gene. This CDR3 is built from 15 residues. Germline V gene lookup returns CDR1 SGHRS and CDR2 YFSETQ.

This clonotype has just a few counts. This rearrangement joins TRBV12-3 or TRBV12-4 to TRBJ2-7; TRBD1 matches at 11 bases. Germline trimming cut 5 bases from V and 3 bases from J; bases unmatched to any gene: 6. The CDR3 length is 15 residues. For the CDR3, the DNA is TGTGCCAGCAGTGCCAGGACAGGGGGCCTCTACGAGCAGTACTTC. Amino acid sequence: CASSARTGGLYEQYF.

This clonotype was observed a few times. This rearrangement joins TRBV20-1 to TRBJ2-1, with 12 bases that match TRBD2. The CDR3 has 14 residues. Trimming removed 5 bases from V and 9 bases from J; junction bases left unmatched: 8. Germline V gene data show CDR1 as DFQATT and CDR2 as SNEGSKA (reference sequence). As DNA, the CDR3 is TGCAGTGCTCCCCTAGCGGGGGGGCAGGTTGAGCAGTTCTTC. Residues: CSAPLAGGQVEQFF.

J is TRBJ2-5 and V is TRBV7-2; D gene unclear. Trimming left V 5 bases short and J 4 bases short, with 14 bases between. Germline-derived CDR1 and CDR2 are SGHTA and FQGNSA. This CDR3 spans 14 amino acids. This CDR3 reads CASSHPGLGETQYF. The CDR3 bases are TGTGCCAGCAGCCACCCTGGGTTGGGAGAGACCCAGTACTTC.

This chain connects TRBV28 to TRBJ2-1; the match to TRBD2 covers 11 bases. This CDR3 region has 14 residues. J was trimmed by 7 bases and V by 6 bases; bases with no gene match: 5. The germline V gene has CDR1 MDHEN and CDR2 SYDVKM. CDR3 coding DNA: TGTGCCAGCAGCCGACTAGCGGGGTCAAATGAGCAGTTCTTC. Translated: CASSRLAGSNEQFF.

This clonotype was seen many times. At one end, the junction sequence differs from germline, possibly due to a read error. This rearrangement joins TRBV9 to TRBJ2-5; no firm D call. Germline V gene data show CDR1 as SGDLS and CDR2 as YYNGEE. The CDR3 extends over 11 amino acids. The CDR3 bases are TGTGCCAGCAGTGTAGTGGGTGAGCAGTACTTC. Amino acids: CASSVVGEQYF.

This chain's CDR3 is CASSPRTTATDTQYF. CDR3 coding DNA: TGTGCCAGCAGTCCCCGGACCACCGCCACAGATACGCAGTATTTT. This chain joins TRBV12-3 or TRBV12-4 and TRBJ2-3; D not certain. The CDR3 is 15 amino acids. V gave up 5 bases and J gave up 2 bases, with 14 bases separating them.

Notes on this clonotype: The junction departs from germline at one end; a sequencing error may be responsible. This chain connects TRBV10-3 to TRBJ2-1; 8 nucleotides match TRBD2. The CDR3 sequence is 14 residues long. CDR1 is ENHRY and CDR2 is SYGVKD in the germline V gene. CDR3 bases: TGTGCCACCAGTCCCGGGACTAGTGCAGAGACCCAGTTCTTC. Its translation is CATSPGTSAETQFF.

The rearrangement links TRBV4-3 to TRBJ1-2; 10 bases match TRBD1. The V gene end was trimmed by 1 base and the J gene end by 7 bases; junction bases not matched to a gene: 6. The germline V gene encodes CDR1 LGHNA and CDR2 YSLEER. This CDR3 has 15 amino acids. Written as DNA, the CDR3 is TGCGCCAGCAGCCAAGCTAGACAGGGGGCGGCTGGCTACACCTTC. The encoded protein is CASSQARQGAAGYTF.

The V call is TRBV20-1, the J call TRBJ2-4; 7 bases map to TRBD2. Germline V gene sequence: CDR1 DFQATT, CDR2 SNEGSKA (reference sequence). The CDR3 loop spans 14 amino acids. J was trimmed by 13 bases and V by 0 bases; bases with no gene match: 12. In DNA, the CDR3 is TGCAGTGCTAGAGATACCTGGACGGCGGGGGAGCAGTACTTC. Translating it yields CSARDTWTAGEQYF.

The chain carries TRBV25-1 and TRBJ1-6; D uncertain. The CDR3 contains 16 residues. The V gene lost 2 bases and the J gene lost 0 bases, with 8 bases spanning the gap. The V gene's germline CDR1 is MGHDK and CDR2 SYGVNS. The CDR3 bases are TGTGCCAGCAGTGAAATCGGTAGCTCCTATAATTCACCCCTCCACTTT. Its protein product is CASSEIGSSYNSPLHF.

The gene calls are TRBV28 and TRBJ1-1, with TRBD1 as a possible D gene (5 bases). The CDR3 extends over 19 amino acids. V was pared by 7 bases and J by 0 bases, with 27 bases between. Germline CDR1 and CDR2: MDHEN and SYDVKM. The CDR3, as DNA: TGTGCCAGCATCCTAAGGGTCCCCCGGGGCTTGTTTTTGAACACTGAAGCTTTCTTT. Amino acids: CASILRVPRGLFLNTEAFF.

The chain couples TRBV7-8 to TRBJ2-1; the D is unclear. Germline CDR1 is SGHVS and CDR2 is FQNEAQ. CDR3 size: 17 residues. Deletions cut 1 base from V and 0 bases from J, with 13 bases between. The CDR3 region is CASSLDVGSSSYNEQFF. The CDR3 nucleotides are TGTGCCAGCAGCTTAGACGTGGGCAGTAGCTCCTACAATGAGCAGTTCTTC. The variable domain in full, completed from reference TRBV7-8 and TRBJ2-1, reads GAGVSQSPRYKVAKRGQDVALRCDPISGHVSLFWYQQALGQGPEFLTYFQNEAQLDKSGLPSDRFFAERPEGSVSTLKIQRTQQEDSAVYLCASSLDVGSSSYNEQFFGPGTRLTVL.

V usage is TRBV7-9 and J usage is TRBJ1-2, with a tentative D call TRBD1 (5 bases). Trimming took 5 bases from V and 0 from J, leaving 16 bases between them. The CDR3 is 16 residues long. The germline CDR1 and CDR2 sequences are SEHNR and FQNEAQ (reference sequence). CDR3 bases: TGTGCCAGCAGCCAACGGGGGACGGGGACTAACTATGGCTACACCTTC. Translation: CASSQRGTGTNYGYTF.

The chain uses TRBV7-9 and TRBJ1-4, with D unresolved. Trimming left V 5 bases short and J 0 bases short, with 13 bases between. The CDR3 has 16 amino acids. Germline CDR1 and CDR2: SEHNR and FQNEAQ (reference sequence). This CDR3 reads CASSLNTYPTNEKLFF. The CDR3 bases are TGTGCCAGCAGCCTAAACACTTACCCAACTAATGAAAAACTGTTTTTT.

This chain joins TRBV12-3 or TRBV12-4 and TRBJ2-7; possible D gene TRBD1, 5 bases. The V and J ends lost 7 bases and 7 bases respectively, with 23 bases between them. CDR3 length: 15 residues. The CDR3 sequence: CASTVFRDSGNEQYF. The CDR3 nucleotides are TGTGCCAGCACAGTTTTCAGGGATTCAGGGAATGAGCAGTACTTC.

This rearrangement joins TRBV9 to TRBJ2-5; perhaps D is TRBD1 or TRBD2 (5 bases each). The CDR3 totals 14 residues. The V gene's germline CDR1 is SGDLS and CDR2 YYNGEE. The V end was cut by 0 bases, the J end by 4 bases, with 10 bases between. CDR3: CASSVDEGSETQYF. Written as DNA, the CDR3 is TGTGCCAGCAGCGTAGATGAGGGGTCAGAGACCCAGTACTTC.

The rearrangement uses TRBV7-2 and TRBJ2-2, with 9 bases fitting TRBD1. After removal of 2 bases from V and 6 bases from J, the junction contained 4 bases not matched to a gene. This CDR3 contains 15 residues. Germline loops: CDR1 SGHTA, CDR2 FQGNSA. DNA for the CDR3: TGTGCCAGCAGCTTAATGACAGGGGGTTCCGGGGAGCTGTTTTTT. Protein sequence: CASSLMTGGSGELFF.

The V gene is TRBV6-6, the J gene TRBJ1-2; tentatively, D is TRBD1 (6 bases). The CDR3 runs to 15 residues. V lost 5 bases, J lost 0 bases, and 13 bases lay in between. Germline CDR1 MNHNY, CDR2 SVGAGI (reference sequence). CDR3 bases: TGTGCCAGCAGTCCTTGGGGGGGCCCTAACTATGGCTACACCTTC. Amino acids: CASSPWGGPNYGYTF.

In its sample, this clonotype was seen a few times. CDR3 amino acids: CSARGTGSIDTQYF. The CDR3 nucleotides are TGCAGTGCTAGAGGGACAGGGAGTATAGATACGCAGTATTTT. The rearrangement joins TRBV20-1 to TRBJ2-3; 8 bases line up with TRBD1. Germline V gene sequence: CDR1 DFQATT, CDR2 SNEGSKA (reference sequence). V was pared by 1 base and J by 5 bases, with 5 bases of the junction left unmatched. CDR3 length equals 14 residues.

This clonotype has only a few counts. The chain carries TRBV15 and TRBJ2-1, with a weak D call TRBD1 (6 bases). V was cut by 0 bases and J by 6 bases, with 15 bases left in between. This CDR3 contains 16 residues. Germline values: CDR1 LNHNV, CDR2 YYDKDF (reference sequence). The CDR3, as DNA: TGTGCCACCAGCAGAGATCCAGGGGCTGGTGGCAATGAGCAGTTCTTC. Translation: CATSRDPGAGGNEQFF.

The DNA of the CDR3 is TGTGCCAGCAGCGTAGGTTCAGGGAGAAATACGCAGTATTTT. Translation: CASSVGSGRNTQYF. The rearrangement links TRBV9 to TRBJ2-3, with D tentatively TRBD1 or TRBD2 (5 bases each). The CDR3 consists of 14 residues. V was shortened by 0 bases and J by 7 bases, with 12 bases between the two germline ends. From germline, CDR1 is SGDLS and CDR2 YYNGEE.

This chain connects TRBV28 to TRBJ2-4; 7 positions agree with TRBD1. CDR3 size: 15 residues. The germline CDR1 and CDR2 sequences are MDHEN and SYDVKM. The junction had 8 bases not matched to a gene; V was cut back by 6 bases and J by 3 bases. This chain's CDR3 is CASSGAGGSKNIQYF. For the CDR3, the DNA is TGTGCCAGCAGCGGGGCAGGGGGAAGCAAAAACATTCAGTACTTC.

This clonotype is a singleton in its sample. J is TRBJ2-5 and V is TRBV27; D call uncertain. Germline V gives CDR1 MNHEY, CDR2 SMNVEV (reference sequence). This CDR3 contains 18 residues. Trimming shortened V by 2 bases and J by 1 base, and 20 bases separated the two germline ends. The DNA for the CDR3 is TGTGCCAGCAGTTTAAATGGGCAGGCCAACCGACTCCAAGAGACCCAGTACTTC. This encodes CASSLNGQANRLQETQYF.

This clonotype was counted a few times. The chain couples TRBV7-2 to TRBJ2-4; TRBD1 is a possible D gene (5 bases). The DNA end is a closer match to TRBJ2-5, so the J assignment may be wrong. The CDR3 spans 15 residues. Looked up from germline, CDR1 is SGHTA and CDR2 is FQGNSA. The CDR3: CASSLVRRGGETQYF. The CDR3 DNA follows: TGTGCCAGCAGCTTAGTCCGTAGGGGCGGAGAGACCCAGTACTTC.

V and J are TRBV9 and TRBJ2-1, with 9 nucleotides matching TRBD1. CDR3 length: 14 residues. Germline V gene lookup returns CDR1 SGDLS and CDR2 YYNGEE. With 4 bases clipped from V and 7 bases from J, the junction kept 6 bases outside the gene matches. The CDR3 DNA sequence: TGTGCCAGCAGCTTCGGGACAGGGATAAATGAGCAGTTCTTC. This encodes CASSFGTGINEQFF.

Worth noting for this clonotype: This sequence may be a read error, since a much larger clone differs from it by one base. The rearrangement links TRBV15 to TRBJ2-3; unclear D gene. This CDR3 contains 14 residues. The V end lost 0 bases, the J end lost 7 bases, and 11 bases lay between the germline ends. CDR1 is LNHNV, CDR2 YYDKDF, per germline (reference sequence). The CDR3 DNA reads as TGTGCCACCAGCAGAGATTACTCCGACAATACGCAGTATTTT. It translates to CATSRDYSDNTQYF.

The rearrangement uses TRBV6-2 or TRBV6-3 and TRBJ2-2, with D hard to call. CDR1 MNHEY and CDR2 SVGEGT come from the germline V gene. The CDR3 runs 15 residues. The V gene lost 2 bases and the J gene lost 0 bases, with 7 bases spanning the gap. For the CDR3, the DNA is TGTGCCAGCAGTTACCTTAGGGCGAACACCGGGGAGCTGTTTTTT. It codes for CASSYLRANTGELFF.